The source of this T cell receptor (beta chain) is a study of cytomegalovirus exposure and HLA in healthy donors. Germline assignment: CDR1 MGHRA and CDR2 YSYEKL. The length of the CDR3 is 15 residues. V dropped 1 base and J dropped 3 bases, with 13 bases sitting between them. General study findings and limits: In a later analysis, specific HLA alleles were associated with 15,000 to 20,000 TCR beta sequences at a 0.05 false discovery rate.

Regarding this clone: Its cognate antigen is unknown.

PCR employed 60 Vbeta and 13 Jbeta primers. Only in-frame clones appear in the TCRdb table, and some are missing; sequencing was by immunoSEQ multiplex PCR. The sample has some 150,000 clones; around 79% are singletons. This receptor was taken from a male donor in good health and CMV-seronegative. The sample consisted of PBMCs. V and J are TRBV4-1 and TRBJ2-7; D ambiguous. The CDR3 reads CASSQVPESFYEQYF. CDR3 sequence (DNA): TGCGCCAGCAGCCAAGTCCCTGAGAGCTTCTACGAGCAGTACTTC.